A single sample is the source of the 20 T cell receptor beta chains below, sequenced in a study of response to subunit inactivated influenza vaccine (dated 2018 in TCRdb). Receptor libraries were prepared by RT-PCR. Instrument on record: Illumina HiSeq 2500. TCRdb reprocessing: public reads trimmed at Q25 with fastp, clones called with MiXCR, in-frame beta chains kept. Every distinct CDR3 protein forms one entry, paired with its most common genes and DNA. This sample gives around 760,000 distinct CDR3 sequences in total; around 13% of them show up just once. Around 6.5% of the sample is taken by the ten largest. The input for sequencing was PBMCs from blood, taken 14 days before vaccination. The source of these receptors is a man over 45 who received an inactivated influenza vaccine. Donor details come from another sample of the same person, matched by shared clones.

This rearrangement joins TRBV7-2 to TRBJ2-7, with TRBD2 identical over 9 bases. CDR3 length: 13 amino acids. With V trimmed by 6 bases and J by 6 bases, 6 bases remained unmatched. The germline V gene has CDR1 SGHTA and CDR2 FQGNSA. DNA of the CDR3: TGTGCCAGCAGGGCGGGACTAGCATCCGAGCAGTACTTC. Translating gives CASRAGLASEQYF.

This clonotype was seen ten or more times. This sequence joins TRBV5-5 and TRBJ1-3; D might be TRBD1 (5 bases). Trimming took 4 bases from V and 4 from J, leaving 12 bases between them. CDR1 and CDR2 from the germline V gene are SGHKS and YYEKEE (reference sequence). The CDR3 is made up of 14 amino acids. The CDR3 DNA follows: TGTGCCAGCAGCCGCGGGGGTACGGGAAACACCATATATTTT. Its translation: CASSRGGTGNTIYF.

In this sample, this clonotype turned up many times. The CDR3 DNA reads as TGTGCCAGCAGCTTCACTACGGACGGCGAGCAGTACTTC. Translated: CASSFTTDGEQYF. The chain has TRBV7-9 and TRBJ2-7, with D unresolved. V lost 3 bases and J 6 bases, leaving 12 bases between the germline ends. This CDR3 contains 13 residues. The germline gives CDR1 SEHNR, CDR2 FQNEAQ (reference sequence).

This clonotype was seen only a few times. This chain connects TRBV6-5 to TRBJ2-1; TRBD2 agrees at 16 bases. V lost 2 bases to trimming and J lost 2 bases; unmatched junction nucleotides: 3. This CDR3 region has 18 residues. The germline CDR1 and CDR2 sequences are MNHEY and SVGAGI. The CDR3, as DNA: TGTGCCAGCAGTTACCAGGGACTAGCGGGAGGGCCCTACAATGAGCAGTTCTTC. Translating gives CASSYQGLAGGPYNEQFF.

This clonotype came up many times. The rearrangement uses TRBV29-1 and TRBJ1-1; D is uncertain. This CDR3 region has 10 residues. CDR1 SQVTM and CDR2 ANQGSEA come from the germline V gene. V was trimmed by 7 bases and J by 3 bases, leaving 6 bases between them. CDR3 protein: CSAGDTEAFF. CDR3 DNA: TGCAGCGCGGGAGACACTGAAGCTTTCTTT.

This clonotype was observed at least ten times. The chain couples TRBV12-3 or TRBV12-4 to TRBJ1-1; 7 positions agree with TRBD1. CDR3 length: 14 residues. Losses at the gene ends were 4 bases for V and 0 bases for J; bases not matched to a gene: 2. In DNA, the CDR3 is TGTGCCAGCAGTTGGGACAGCATGAACACTGAAGCTTTCTTT. Translated, it gives CASSWDSMNTEAFF.

This clonotype was observed at least ten times. The V call is TRBV20-1, the J call TRBJ2-3; 7 bases match TRBD1. The germline CDR1 and CDR2 sequences are DFQATT and SNEGSKA (reference sequence). V shed 3 bases and J 2 bases; nucleotides not matched to a gene: 8. The CDR3 consists of 15 residues. CDR3 sequence reads: CSASLGQSYTDTQYF. The CDR3 coding sequence is TGCAGTGCTAGTTTGGGACAGTCTTACACAGATACGCAGTATTTT.

The chain joins TRBV7-9 to TRBJ2-1; 8 nucleotides match TRBD1. The CDR3 is 12 amino acids. The V segment lost 6 bases and the J segment 10 bases; nucleotides outside the gene matches: 5. CDR1 and CDR2 from the germline V gene are SEHNR and FQNEAQ (reference sequence). The CDR3 here is CASSTDRAEQFF. The CDR3 bases are TGTGCCAGCAGTACGGACAGGGCCGAGCAGTTCTTC.

The rearrangement uses TRBV20-1 and TRBJ1-2, with D tentatively TRBD1 (6 bases). The ends were cut back, 3 bases at V and 4 bases at J, with 12 bases in the middle. Per the germline V gene, CDR1 is DFQATT and CDR2 is SNEGSKA (reference sequence). The CDR3 has 13 amino acids. The CDR3 is CSASKGVIYGYTF. The CDR3 bases are TGCAGTGCTAGCAAGGGGGTAATCTATGGCTACACCTTC.

The chain combines TRBV18 with TRBJ2-2; D remains ambiguous. The CDR3 totals 15 residues. The germline gives CDR1 KGHSH, CDR2 LQKENI. Between the trimmed V and J ends, which lost 6 bases and 3 bases, there was a span of 14 bases. The CDR3 spells CASSPSPSDTGELFF. The CDR3, as DNA: TGTGCCAGCTCCCCCTCCCCATCGGACACCGGGGAGCTGTTTTTT.

The chain is built from TRBV14 and TRBJ2-7; TRBD1 aligns across 10 bases. J was trimmed by 2 bases and V by 3 bases; bases with no gene match: 4. This CDR3 spans 15 amino acids. Germline CDR1 reads SGHDN; CDR2 reads FVKESK. CDR3 bases: TGTGCCAGCAGCCACGGACAGGGGGGTACCTACGAGCAGTACTTC. It translates to CASSHGQGGTYEQYF.

This chain connects TRBV5-1 to TRBJ2-7; D possibly corresponds to TRBD1 (6 bases). The V end was cut by 4 bases, the J end by 3 bases, with 11 bases between. Germline CDR1 and CDR2: SGHRS and YFSETQ. This CDR3 is built from 13 residues. This chain's CDR3 is CASSNGQNYEQYF. The CDR3 region has the DNA TGCGCCAGCAGCAATGGACAGAACTACGAGCAGTACTTC.

This clonotype has a count of ten or more. J is TRBJ2-5 and V is TRBV7-9; no reliable D call. The CDR3 has 12 amino acids. The germline V and J ends were trimmed by 2 bases and 0 bases, with 1 base remaining between them. Germline loops: CDR1 SEHNR, CDR2 FQNEAQ (reference sequence). CDR3 nucleotide sequence: TGTGCCAGCAGCTTAAACCAAGAGACCCAGTACTTC. This codes for CASSLNQETQYF.

This clonotype was seen a few times. The chain couples TRBV29-1 to TRBJ1-2; no clear D gene. Trimming cost V 4 bases and J 0 bases, with 9 bases left between them. The CDR3 totals 13 residues. The V gene's germline CDR1 is SQVTM and CDR2 ANQGSEA. CDR3 in DNA: TGCAGCGTTGGGGAGTCTTCTAACTATGGCTACACCTTC. Its protein is CSVGESSNYGYTF. Complete variable domain (other parts from reference TRBV29-1 and TRBJ1-2): SAVISQKPSRDICQRGTSLTIQCQVDSQVTMMFWYRQQPGQSLTLIATANQGSEATYESGFVIDKFPISRPNLTFSTLTVSNMSPEDSSIYLCSVGESSNYGYTFGSGTRLTVV.

This clonotype was seen at least ten times. The chain recombines TRBV29-1 with TRBJ2-3; D unclear. The germline V gene encodes CDR1 SQVTM and CDR2 ANQGSEA. V lost 4 bases and J 2 bases, leaving 4 bases between the germline ends. The CDR3 sequence is 11 residues long. CDR3 DNA: TGCAGCGTTGGGATCACAGATACGCAGTATTTT. This gives the protein CSVGITDTQYF.

This clonotype was recorded a few times. The gene calls are TRBV10-1 and TRBJ2-2, with TRBD2 as a possible D gene (6 bases). Trimming pared 0 bases from V and 7 bases from J, leaving 6 bases between. This CDR3 comprises 13 residues. The germline V gene has CDR1 WNHNN and CDR2 SYGVQD (reference sequence). CDR3 nucleotide sequence: TGCGCCAGCAGTGAGTCGCGGGGCGGGGAGCTGTTTTTT. This gives the protein CASSESRGGELFF.

This clonotype turned up a few times. Here the CDR3 DNA reads TGTGCCTCCAGCCAAGATCTCTGTCACCGGCCCCCATCTGGGGCCAACGTCCTGACTTTC. This codes for CASSQDLCHRPPSGANVLTF. The chain recombines TRBV3-1 with TRBJ2-6; D gene uncertain. Trimming shortened V by 11 bases and J by 1 base, and 30 bases separated the two germline ends. The CDR3 is made up of 20 amino acids. CDR1 LGHDT and CDR2 YNNKEL come from the germline V gene (reference sequence).

This clonotype was counted at least ten times. The rearrangement joins TRBV20-1 to TRBJ2-7; TRBD2 matches at 8 bases. The junction had 3 bases not matched to a gene; V was cut back by 2 bases and J by 0 bases. CDR1 DFQATT and CDR2 SNEGSKA come from the germline V gene (reference sequence). This CDR3 contains 14 residues. The CDR3 sequence: CSARPGTSSYEQYF. CDR3 nucleotides: TGCAGTGCTAGACCTGGGACTAGCTCCTACGAGCAGTACTTC.

This chain links TRBV20-1 with TRBJ1-1; D is possibly TRBD1 (5 bases). The CDR3 has 14 residues. Germline lookup yields CDR1 DFQATT and CDR2 SNEGSKA (reference sequence). V lost 0 bases and J 7 bases, leaving 15 bases between the germline ends. In DNA, the CDR3 is TGCAGTGCTAGAGAGGGGGTTGGGTTGGGTGAAGCTTTCTTT. Encoded protein: CSAREGVGLGEAFF.

This clonotype appeared a few times. This chain connects TRBV9 to TRBJ1-5; D is unclear. This CDR3 is 15 amino acids long. Trimming took off 0 bases at V and 7 bases at J, with 14 bases between the two ends. Germline values: CDR1 SGDLS, CDR2 YYNGEE. As DNA, the CDR3 is TGTGCCAGCAGCGTAGGTCACGGGAGCGGGCAGCCCCAGCATTTT. It is translated as CASSVGHGSGQPQHF.